Listed below are T cell receptor beta chains from one sample, sequenced in a study of molecular identifiers for immune sequencing clone quantification. TCRdb reanalysed the PCR reads using MiXCR and keeps one entry per CDR3 protein. The repertoire holds some 100,000 distinct CDR3 sequences, around 33% seen once, with about 4.2% in the top ten. The sample taken for sequencing was naive CD8+ T cells from blood, with Jurkat cell RNA spiked in. The receptors originated from a human donor in good health. Some libraries in this study had Jurkat cell RNA spiked in. The CDR3 runs from the conserved cysteine through the conserved F or W. D genes are given only for firm matches. Where a row states a size, it is once, few, many or the class of an expanded clone; other rows omit it.

J | D | V | size | DNA | CDR3
TRBJ1-6 | - | TRBV12-3/TRBV12-4 | - | TGTGCCAGCAGTTTAAAGGGACACCATAATTCACCCCTCCACTTT | CASSLKGHHNSPLHF
TRBJ1-5 | - | TRBV9 | - | TGTGCCAGCAGCGTAGGCCAGCTTAGCAATCAGCCCCAGCATTTT | CASSVGQLSNQPQHF
TRBJ2-1 | - | TRBV12-3/TRBV12-4 | many | TGTGCCAGCAGTCCAGGGGGAGGGAATGAGCAGTTCTTC | CASSPGGGNEQFF
TRBJ2-1 | TRBD2 | TRBV12-3/TRBV12-4 | few | TGTGCCAGCGGGCGGGGGGACAATGAGCAGTTCTTC | CASGRGDNEQFF
TRBJ2-1 | TRBD2 | TRBV27 | few | TGTGCCAGCAGTTTATCTTCTAGCGGTGAGCAGTTCTTC | CASSLSSSGEQFF
TRBJ2-4 | - | TRBV3-1 | few | TGTGCCAGCAGCCAAGATCTCTGGGGAGCCAAAAACATTCAGTACTTC | CASSQDLWGAKNIQYF
TRBJ1-2 | - | TRBV7-9 | - | TGTGCCACCGATCCCAAAAGGGGGATAGGATATGGCTACGCCTTC | CATDPKRGIGYGYAF
TRBJ2-3 | - | TRBV6-2/TRBV6-3 | few | TGTGCCAGCAGTTACGCTAGGGGCACAGATACGCAGTATTTT | CASSYARGTDTQYF
TRBJ2-3 | - | TRBV9 | few | TGTGCCAGCAGCGCCGTACCAGATACGCAGTATTTT | CASSAVPDTQYF
TRBJ2-7 | - | TRBV7-2 | many | TGTGCCAGCAGCCCTAACAGGGTGAGCTCCTACGAGCAGTACTTC | CASSPNRVSSYEQYF
TRBJ1-1 | - | TRBV12-3/TRBV12-4 | many | TGTGCCAGCAGCAGACCCCAGAACACTGAAGCTTTCTTT | CASSRPQNTEAFF
TRBJ2-7 | - | TRBV13 | few | TGTGCCAGCAGCTTAGGGTGGAGCAGCTCCTACGAGCAGTACTTC | CASSLGWSSSYEQYF
TRBJ2-3 | TRBD2 | TRBV28 | many | TGTGCCAGCAGTTTGGAGGCTAGCGGGAGGGAGAGCACAGATACGCAGTATTTT | CASSLEASGRESTDTQYF
TRBJ2-2 | TRBD2 | TRBV28 | - | TGTGCCAGCAGTCCCCGGCAGGGACTAGCGGCTAACACCGGGGAGCTGTTTTTT | CASSPRQGLAANTGELFF
TRBJ1-1 | TRBD1 | TRBV6-5 | many | TGTGCCAGCAGTTCACGGACAGGCACTGAAGCTTTCTTT | CASSSRTGTEAFF
TRBJ2-7 | - | TRBV9 | - | TGTGCCAGCAGCCCCCCGAGATCCTACGAGCAGTACTTC | CASSPPRSYEQYF
TRBJ1-4 | - | TRBV12-5 | - | TGTGCTAGTGGTTTGGTAGGGGGTGAAAAACTGTTTTTT | CASGLVGGEKLFF
TRBJ2-2 | - | TRBV7-9 | - | TGTGCCAGCCCCCTCATGAACACCGGGGAGCTGTTTTTT | CASPLMNTGELFF
TRBJ2-1 | TRBD1 | TRBV5-4 | - | TGTGCCAGCGAAGGACAGGGGTTCGGTGAGCAGTTCTTC | CASEGQGFGEQFF
TRBJ2-2 | - | TRBV9 | - | TGTGCCAGCAGCGTACAGGGGTACACCGGGGAGCTGTTTTTT | CASSVQGYTGELFF
TRBJ2-4 | - | TRBV11-2 | few | TGTGCCAGCAGCTTAGATCCCCTCGAGGAGGGGAACTTC | CASSLDPLEEGNF
TRBJ2-7 | - | TRBV19 | few | TGTGCCAGTAGTATGCCAGGAGGGTACGAGCAGTACTTC | CASSMPGGYEQYF
TRBJ2-2 | - | TRBV4-1 | once | TGCGCCAGCAGCCGAGAAAGCCCCCGGCTCACCGGGGAGCTGTTTTTT | CASSRESPRLTGELFF
TRBJ2-3 | - | TRBV7-9 | - | TGTGCCAGCAGCTTGCCCCTTGTGGGCCCAGATACGCAGTATTTT | CASSLPLVGPDTQYF
TRBJ2-7 | - | TRBV7-9 | - | TGTGCCAGCTCCAGCGGGCCAAGCTCCTACGAGCAGTACTTC | CASSSGPSSYEQYF
TRBJ2-2 | - | TRBV10-3 | - | TGTGCCGCCCAGGGGGAAGGCGGGGAGCTGATTTTT | CAAQGEGGELIF